Shown below are 12 T cell receptor beta chains from a single sample sequenced in a study of OX40 agonist ivuxolimab in advanced cancers. Libraries were prepared by immunoSEQ multiplex PCR; TCRdb keeps only in-frame clonotypes and omits some of them. The sample consists of 90,000 or so clones, around nine tenths of them appearing once. Sequencing used CD4+ or CD8+ T cells sorted from blood, obtained in a trial of the OX40 agonist ivuxolimab. The receptors originated from an adult with an advanced solid tumor such as melanoma, head and neck, liver or kidney cancer.

This chain links TRBV19 with TRBJ1-5, with D perhaps matching TRBD1 (5 bases). The CDR3 is made up of 13 amino acids. Between the trimmed V and J ends, which lost 7 bases and 4 bases, there was a span of 11 bases. Germline V lookup: CDR1 LNHDA, CDR2 SQIVND (reference sequence). This CDR3 is CASNLQGNQPQHF. The CDR3 DNA follows: TGTGCCAGTAATCTTCAGGGTAATCAGCCCCAGCATTTT.

J is TRBJ2-5 and V is TRBV6-1; weak D call: TRBD1 (5 bases). The last part of the DNA fits TRBJ2-7 better; the J call may be wrong. Germline V gene data show CDR1 as MNHNS and CDR2 as SASEGT. The CDR3 is made up of 14 amino acids. The CDR3 here is CASSERGRSYEQYF. In nucleotides, the CDR3 is TGTGCCAGCAGTGAAAGGGGCAGATCCTACGAGCAGTACTTC.

V and J are TRBV27 and TRBJ2-7, with 9 bases lining up with TRBD1. V trimming: 2 bases; J trimming: 2 bases; junction bases outside the gene matches: 10. Looked up from germline, CDR1 is MNHEY and CDR2 is SMNVEV (reference sequence). The CDR3 has 17 amino acids. The CDR3 DNA is TGTGCCAGCAGTTTAACTTTCCCGAGGACAGGGGCCTACGAGCAGTACTTC. Encoded protein: CASSLTFPRTGAYEQYF.

The J gene is TRBJ2-7, the V gene TRBV15; 9 bases agree with TRBD1. J lost 6 bases, V lost 4 bases, and 7 bases had no gene match. The CDR3 is 14 residues long. CDR1 is LNHNV, CDR2 YYDKDF, per germline (reference sequence). The CDR3 reads CATSTDRGAREQYF. The CDR3 coding sequence is TGTGCCACCAGCACCGACAGGGGGGCCCGCGAGCAGTACTTC.

This chain links TRBV5-1 with TRBJ2-3; the D gene is possibly TRBD1 (5 bases). Germline-derived CDR1 and CDR2 are SGHRS and YFSETQ. Trimming took off 6 bases at V and 5 bases at J, with 19 bases between the two ends. The CDR3 spans 15 residues. The CDR3 coding sequence is TGCGCCAGCAAGGTGATGGGGCACCGCGGAGATACGCAGTATTTT. This gives the protein CASKVMGHRGDTQYF.

The chain links TRBV2 to TRBJ2-3; 9 bases map to TRBD2. Germline CDR1 and CDR2: SNHLY and FYNNEI. The CDR3 is made up of 17 amino acids. J gave up 1 base and V 4 bases, and 9 bases lay outside the gene matches. The CDR3 nucleotides are TGTGCCAGCAGTGTGGGCTTAGCGGGGGTGGGCACAGATACGCAGTATTTT. It is translated as CASSVGLAGVGTDTQYF.

V and J are TRBV7-9 and TRBJ2-3; TRBD2 matches 9 bases. Germline CDR1 reads SEHNR; CDR2 reads FQNEAQ (reference sequence). Trimming cost V 5 bases and J 4 bases; bases outside gene matches: 7. This CDR3 has 15 amino acids. The CDR3 is CASSNPSGTSDTQYF. The CDR3 DNA is TGTGCCAGCAGCAATCCTAGCGGGACTTCAGATACGCAGTATTTT.

The chain uses TRBV28 and TRBJ2-2; D perhaps matches TRBD2 (6 bases). The CDR3 spans 17 residues. CDR1 is MDHEN, CDR2 SYDVKM, per germline. Trimming took 4 bases from V and 5 from J, leaving 20 bases between them. The CDR3 DNA is TGTGCCAGCAGTTCAGCGACTTCGGGGGTGGGAACCGGGGAGCTGTTTTTT. This sequence encodes CASSSATSGVGTGELFF.

CDR3 sequence: CASTSGPTGKYYGANVLTF. The CDR3 DNA sequence: TGTGCCAGCACATCGGGCCCGACAGGGAAATATTATGGGGCCAACGTCCTGACTTTC. The chain links TRBV6-4 to TRBJ2-6, with 7 bases that match TRBD1. The length of the CDR3 is 19 residues. Germline lookup yields CDR1 MRHNA and CDR2 SNTAGT. Trimming cost V 7 bases and J 3 bases; bases outside gene matches: 18.

The chain couples TRBV2 to TRBJ1-1; D not certain. Trimming cost V 3 bases and J 1 base, with 9 bases left between them. The CDR3 runs 14 residues. CDR1 SNHLY and CDR2 FYNNEI come from the germline V gene. CDR3: CASSDSRTNTEAFF. The CDR3, as DNA: TGTGCCAGCAGTGATAGCAGGACGAACACTGAAGCTTTCTTT.

The chain combines TRBV7-9 with TRBJ1-1; D is unclear. CDR1 and CDR2 from the germline V gene are SEHNR and FQNEAQ (reference sequence). The V and J ends lost 5 bases and 0 bases respectively, with 7 bases between them. This CDR3 comprises 13 residues. CDR3 residues: CASSPTLNTEAFF. For the CDR3, the DNA is TGTGCCAGCAGCCCCACCTTGAACACTGAAGCTTTCTTT.

This chain joins TRBV2 and TRBJ2-1; TRBD2 matches at 12 bases. The V gene end was trimmed by 8 bases and the J gene end by 1 base; junction bases not matched to a gene: 6. The CDR3 covers 16 residues. From germline, CDR1 is SNHLY and CDR2 FYNNEI. DNA of the CDR3: TGTGCCAGCGGCCGACTAGCGGGAGAATCCTACAATGAGCAGTTCTTC. The encoded protein is CASGRLAGESYNEQFF.